This paragraph reports one T cell receptor beta chain. Its antigen is not identified. Assay: immunoSEQ multiplex PCR; the TCRdb copy retains only in-frame clones and omits some. The repertoire has about 78,000 clones, around 88% of them found once; the top ten carry just over 2%. This sample is drawn from a study of radiotherapy plus CTLA-4 blockade in lung cancer. Study at large: There were objective responses in approximately 19% of patients, and more than 30% had disease control. General study points: Response, reportedly, was best predicted by interferon-beta along with early blood T cell clone dynamics. Radiotherapy plus ipilimumab was followed by expansion in blood of tumor-derived TCR clones.

The V end was cut by 7 bases, the J end by 5 bases, with 17 bases between. The germline CDR1 and CDR2 sequences are SQVTM and ANQGSEA. There are 13 residues in the CDR3. Focal radiation plus CTLA-4 blockade with ipilimumab was given to patients with chemo-refractory metastatic non-small-cell lung cancer. The chain carries TRBV29-1 and TRBJ1-2; D possibly corresponds to TRBD1 (5 bases). This specimen consisted of peripheral blood, obtained from a patient treated with radiotherapy plus ipilimumab. The clonotype comes from a human donor with non-small cell lung cancer who had a partial response to radiotherapy plus ipilimumab. The CDR3: CSAVTGGTYGYTF. The CDR3, as DNA: TGCAGCGCGGTCACCGGGGGGACGTATGGCTACACCTTC.